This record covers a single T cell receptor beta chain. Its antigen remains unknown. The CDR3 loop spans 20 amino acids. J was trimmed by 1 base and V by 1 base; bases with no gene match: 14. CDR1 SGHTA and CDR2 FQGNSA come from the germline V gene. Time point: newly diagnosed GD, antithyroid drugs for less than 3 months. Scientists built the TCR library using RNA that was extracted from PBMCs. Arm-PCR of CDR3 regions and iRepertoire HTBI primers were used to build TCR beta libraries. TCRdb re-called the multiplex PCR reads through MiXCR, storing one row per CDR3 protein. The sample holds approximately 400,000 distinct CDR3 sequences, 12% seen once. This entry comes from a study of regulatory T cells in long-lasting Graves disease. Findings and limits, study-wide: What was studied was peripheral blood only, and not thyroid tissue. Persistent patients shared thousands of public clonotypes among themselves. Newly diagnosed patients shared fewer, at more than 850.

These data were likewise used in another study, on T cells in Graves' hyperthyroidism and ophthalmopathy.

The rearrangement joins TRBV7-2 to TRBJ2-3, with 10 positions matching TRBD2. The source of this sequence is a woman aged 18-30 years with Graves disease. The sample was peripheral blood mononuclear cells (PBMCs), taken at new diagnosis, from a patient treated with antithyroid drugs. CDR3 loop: CASSLGPSGRRKYGTDTQYF. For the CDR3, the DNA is TGTGCCAGCAGCTTAGGGCCTAGCGGGAGAAGAAAGTATGGCACAGATACGCAGTATTTT.